Shown below are 11 T cell receptor beta chains from a single sample sequenced in a study of blood T cell repertoires in COVID-19. The data were produced by immunoSEQ multiplex PCR, yet TCRdb's version contains in-frame clones alone and is incomplete. The sample comprises some 320,000 clones, 75% to 85% of which are singletons, and roughly 7% rests with the top ten. Material for sequencing was peripheral blood. The source is a human donor in a cohort sampled during active COVID-19.

CDR3: CASSEYGQEFF. CDR3 bases: TGTGCCAGCAGTGAATACGGACAGGAGTTCTTC. The rearrangement uses TRBV2 and TRBJ2-1; 7 bases are a match to TRBD1. The trim removed 2 bases at V and 14 bases at J, leaving 3 bases unmatched. The germline CDR1 and CDR2 sequences are SNHLY and FYNNEI. The CDR3 consists of 11 residues.

As for this clone: Other DNA sequences within the sample encode an identical CDR3. The chain carries TRBV18 and TRBJ1-5; D unclear. Between the trimmed V and J ends, which lost 3 bases and 3 bases, there was a span of 9 bases. The CDR3 totals 14 residues. The germline V gene has CDR1 KGHSH and CDR2 LQKENI. CDR3 residues: CASSPTGVNQPQHF. CDR3 sequence (DNA): TGTGCCAGCTCACCTACGGGAGTCAATCAGCCCCAGCATTTT. The full variable domain, rest sourced from reference TRBV18 and TRBJ1-5, is NAGVMQNPRHLVRRRGQEARLRCSPMKGHSHVYWYRQLPEEGLKFMVYLQKENIIDESGMPKERFSAEFPKEGPSILRIQQVVRGDSAAYFCASSPTGVNQPQHFGDGTRLSIL.

The chain recombines TRBV27 with TRBJ2-7; tentative D call: TRBD1 (5 bases). Germline CDR1 MNHEY, CDR2 SMNVEV (reference sequence). This CDR3 comprises 13 residues. Trimming shortened V by 2 bases and J by 2 bases, and 7 bases separated the two germline ends. CDR3 in amino acids: CASSLPGTYEQYF. The CDR3 DNA follows: TGTGCCAGCAGTTTACCAGGGACCTACGAGCAGTACTTC.

This chain connects TRBV6-5 to TRBJ2-1; TRBD2 agrees at 10 bases. Germline CDR1 and CDR2: MNHEY and SVGAGI. The CDR3 loop spans 14 amino acids. Trimming took 4 bases from V and 7 from J; bases not matched to a gene: 4. CDR3 in amino acids: CASSFSGGRNEQFF. The CDR3 DNA sequence: TGTGCCAGCAGTTTTAGCGGGGGGAGGAATGAGCAGTTCTTC.

This chain joins TRBV7-2 and TRBJ1-4; D not certain. Trimming took off 0 bases at V and 7 bases at J, with 6 bases between the two ends. The CDR3 is made up of 13 amino acids. Germline-derived CDR1 and CDR2 are SGHTA and FQGNSA. CDR3 in amino acids: CASSLASVEKLFF. The CDR3 nucleotides are TGTGCCAGCAGCTTAGCGTCCGTTGAAAAACTGTTTTTT.

V usage is TRBV19 and J usage is TRBJ1-4; TRBD1 might be the D (6 bases). Germline V gene data show CDR1 as LNHDA and CDR2 as SQIVND (reference sequence). CDR3 length equals 15 residues. Trimming cost V 7 bases and J 7 bases, with 19 bases left between them. The CDR3 DNA follows: TGTGCCAGTAAAAGGGGGACGAACAGACTTGAAAAACTGTTTTTT. Amino acid sequence: CASKRGTNRLEKLFF.

The chain uses TRBV12-3 or TRBV12-4 and TRBJ2-2; D is perhaps TRBD1 (6 bases). V was shortened by 2 bases and J by 6 bases, with 7 bases between the two germline ends. The CDR3 sequence is 13 residues long. This CDR3 is CASSLRQAGELFF. In DNA, the CDR3 is TGTGCCAGCAGTTTAAGACAGGCCGGGGAGCTGTTTTTT.

The gene calls are TRBV2 and TRBJ2-5, with 7 bases lining up with TRBD2. Looked up from germline, CDR1 is SNHLY and CDR2 is FYNNEI. The CDR3 is 13 amino acids. The trim removed 4 bases at V and 4 bases at J, leaving 3 bases unmatched. The CDR3 region is CASSGGGGETQYF. In DNA, the CDR3 is TGTGCCAGCAGTGGTGGCGGGGGAGAGACCCAGTACTTC.

The chain uses TRBV5-5 and TRBJ2-7; 7 bases are a match to TRBD1. Trimming cost V 4 bases and J 0 bases; bases outside gene matches: 4. The CDR3 length is 14 residues. Germline CDR1 reads SGHKS; CDR2 reads YYEKEE (reference sequence). The CDR3 sequence is CASSGRQGSYEQYF. The CDR3 DNA reads as TGTGCCAGCAGCGGGAGACAGGGCTCCTACGAGCAGTACTTC.

V is TRBV4-2 and J is TRBJ1-1; 9 nucleotides line up with TRBD1. Trimming at V came to 1 base and at J to 8 bases, leaving 2 bases not matched to a gene. Looked up from germline, CDR1 is LGHNA and CDR2 is YNFKEQ. There are 13 residues in the CDR3. CDR3 sequence reads: CASSQVGQGEAFF. The CDR3, as DNA: TGTGCCAGCAGCCAAGTAGGACAGGGGGAAGCTTTCTTT.

This chain joins TRBV9 and TRBJ2-1, with 11 bases matching TRBD1. Germline CDR1 and CDR2: SGDLS and YYNGEE. Trimming cost V 3 bases and J 5 bases; bases outside gene matches: 10. The CDR3 has 17 residues. CDR3 sequence reads: CASSAQGGTGGNNEQFF. In DNA, the CDR3 is TGTGCCAGCAGCGCTCAAGGGGGGACAGGGGGAAACAATGAGCAGTTCTTC.